This T cell receptor (beta chain) was recorded in a study of T cells in Graves' hyperthyroidism and ophthalmopathy. General observations from the study: In the analysis, a 13 V-J model separated ophthalmopathy from stable hyperthyroidism. Ophthalmopathy prediction by the model preceded onset by a median about 6 months.

In this sample, this clonotype turned up many times. The antigen remains undetermined. Amplified TCR beta CDR3 regions derived from RNA transcripts. A first-round RT-PCR of the TCR CDR3 used the HTBI primer set. Each CDR3 protein is one row after TCRdb ran MiXCR on the multiplex PCR reads. The sample comprises a few hundred thousand distinct CDR3 sequences, 15% to 18% of which are singletons, and 6.5% to 8% rests with the top ten. Using more than 7.5 ml of fresh peripheral blood, PBMCs were prepared. The CDR3 extends over 15 amino acids. Trimming removed 0 bases at V and 10 bases at J, with 19 bases between. Germline loops: CDR1 GTSNPN, CDR2 SVGIG (reference sequence).

Sequenced sample: blood. The V gene is TRBV30, the J gene TRBJ2-1, with D perhaps matching TRBD2 (6 bases). The origin of this receptor is a woman aged 25 to 39 with Graves' hyperthyroidism. In DNA form, the CDR3 reads TGTGCCTGGAGTGTTTCTGGGCGGGCGGGGTTAGAGCAGTTCTTC. Its translation: CAWSVSGRAGLEQFF.